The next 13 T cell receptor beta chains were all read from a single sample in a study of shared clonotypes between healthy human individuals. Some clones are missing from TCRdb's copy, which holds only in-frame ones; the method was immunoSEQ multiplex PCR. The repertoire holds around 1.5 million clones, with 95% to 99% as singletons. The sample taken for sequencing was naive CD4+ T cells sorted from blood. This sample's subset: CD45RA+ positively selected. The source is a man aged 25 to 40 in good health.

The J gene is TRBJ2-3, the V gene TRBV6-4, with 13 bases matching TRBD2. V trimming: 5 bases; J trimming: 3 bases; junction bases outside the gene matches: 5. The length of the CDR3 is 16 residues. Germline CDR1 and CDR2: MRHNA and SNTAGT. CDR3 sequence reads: CASSPLAGGLTDTQYF. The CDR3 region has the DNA TGTGCCAGCAGTCCACTAGCGGGAGGGCTGACAGATACGCAGTATTTT.

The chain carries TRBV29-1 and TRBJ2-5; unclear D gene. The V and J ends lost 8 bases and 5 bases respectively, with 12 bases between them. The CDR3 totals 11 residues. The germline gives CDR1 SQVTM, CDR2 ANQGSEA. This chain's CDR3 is CSLQMGETQYF. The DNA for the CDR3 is TGCAGCCTCCAGATGGGCGAGACCCAGTACTTC.

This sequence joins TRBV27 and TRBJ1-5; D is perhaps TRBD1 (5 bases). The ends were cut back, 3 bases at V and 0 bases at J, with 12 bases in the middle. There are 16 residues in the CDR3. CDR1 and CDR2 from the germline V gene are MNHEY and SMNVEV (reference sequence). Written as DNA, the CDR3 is TGTGCCAGCAGTTTGCAAGGGGCGTTTAGCAATCAGCCCCAGCATTTT. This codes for CASSLQGAFSNQPQHF.

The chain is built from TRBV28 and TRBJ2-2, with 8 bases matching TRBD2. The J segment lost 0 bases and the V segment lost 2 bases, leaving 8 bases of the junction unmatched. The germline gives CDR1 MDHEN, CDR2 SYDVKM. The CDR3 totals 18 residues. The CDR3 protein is CASSLITLLAANTGELFF. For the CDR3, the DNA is TGTGCCAGCAGTTTAATTACGTTACTAGCGGCGAACACCGGGGAGCTGTTTTTT.

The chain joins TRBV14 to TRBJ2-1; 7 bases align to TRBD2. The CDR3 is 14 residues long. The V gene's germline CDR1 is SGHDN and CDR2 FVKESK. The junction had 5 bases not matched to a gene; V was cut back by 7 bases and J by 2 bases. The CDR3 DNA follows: TGTGCCAGCAAGGAGCGGGACCCCTACAATGAGCAGTTCTTC. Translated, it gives CASKERDPYNEQFF.

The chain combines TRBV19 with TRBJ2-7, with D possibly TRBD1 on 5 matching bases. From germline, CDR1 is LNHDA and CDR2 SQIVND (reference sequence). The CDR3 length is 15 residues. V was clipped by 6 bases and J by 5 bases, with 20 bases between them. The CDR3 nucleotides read TGTGCCAGTAGGAAGTCCGACAGAAAACTGGACGAGCAGTACTTC. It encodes CASRKSDRKLDEQYF. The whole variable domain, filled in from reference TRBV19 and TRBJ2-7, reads DGGITQSPKYLFRKEGQNVTLSCEQNLNHDAMYWYRQDPGQGLRLIYYSQIVNDFQKGDIAEGYSVSREKKESFPLTVTSAQKNPTAFYLCASRKSDRKLDEQYFGPGTRLTVT.

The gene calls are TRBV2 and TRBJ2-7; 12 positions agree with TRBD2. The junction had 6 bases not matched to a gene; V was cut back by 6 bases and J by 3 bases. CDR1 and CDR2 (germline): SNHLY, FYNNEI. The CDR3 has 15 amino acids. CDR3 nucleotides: TGTGCCAGCAGCAATCCGGGACTAGCGGGCTACGAGCAGTACTTC. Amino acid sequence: CASSNPGLAGYEQYF.

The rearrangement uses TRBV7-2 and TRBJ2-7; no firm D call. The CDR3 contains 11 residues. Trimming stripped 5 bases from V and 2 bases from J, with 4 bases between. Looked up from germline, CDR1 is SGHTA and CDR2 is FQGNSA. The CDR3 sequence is CASSETYEQYF. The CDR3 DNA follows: TGTGCCAGCAGCGAAACCTACGAGCAGTACTTC.

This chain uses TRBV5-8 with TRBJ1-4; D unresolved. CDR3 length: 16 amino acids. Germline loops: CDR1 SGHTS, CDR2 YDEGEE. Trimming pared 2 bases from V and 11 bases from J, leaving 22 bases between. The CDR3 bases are TGTGCCAGCAGCTTTCCGCCCTTGGGGAGAGCATCCAAACTGTTTTTT. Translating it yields CASSFPPLGRASKLFF.

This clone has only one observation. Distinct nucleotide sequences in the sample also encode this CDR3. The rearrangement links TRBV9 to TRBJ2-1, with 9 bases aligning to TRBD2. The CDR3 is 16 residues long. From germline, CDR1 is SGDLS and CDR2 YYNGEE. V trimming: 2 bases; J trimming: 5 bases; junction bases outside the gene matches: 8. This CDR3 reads CASSVGLAGVDNEQFF. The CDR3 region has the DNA TGTGCCAGCAGCGTGGGTTTAGCGGGAGTCGACAATGAGCAGTTCTTC.

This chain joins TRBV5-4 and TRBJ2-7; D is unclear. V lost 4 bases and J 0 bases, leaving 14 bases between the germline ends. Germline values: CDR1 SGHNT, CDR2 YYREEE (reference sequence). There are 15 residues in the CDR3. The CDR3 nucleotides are TGTGCCAGCAGCCCTATGACTCGAAGCTCCTACGAGCAGTACTTC. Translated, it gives CASSPMTRSSYEQYF.

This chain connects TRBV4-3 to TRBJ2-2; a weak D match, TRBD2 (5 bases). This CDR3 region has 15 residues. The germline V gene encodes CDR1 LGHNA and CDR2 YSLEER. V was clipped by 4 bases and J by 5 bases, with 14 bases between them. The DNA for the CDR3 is TGCGCCAGCAGCCTTACTAGAATCAGTACCGGGGAGCTGTTTTTT. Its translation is CASSLTRISTGELFF.

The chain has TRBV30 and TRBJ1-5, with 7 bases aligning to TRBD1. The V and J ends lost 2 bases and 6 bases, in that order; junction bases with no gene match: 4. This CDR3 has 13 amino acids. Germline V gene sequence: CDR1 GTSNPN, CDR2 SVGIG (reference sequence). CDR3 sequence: CAWSFKGAQPQHF. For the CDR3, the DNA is TGTGCCTGGAGTTTCAAGGGGGCTCAGCCCCAGCATTTT.